A single sample is the source of the 30 T cell receptor beta chains below, sequenced in a study of T-cell memory formation after mild COVID-19. TCRdb itself ran the 5' RACE reads through MiXCR, one entry per CDR3 protein. The sample has around 470,000 distinct CDR3 sequences, over 15% seen once. Sequencing was performed on PBMCs or a T cell subset sorted from them (not recorded which). The receptor set was obtained from an adult woman who had mild COVID-19 (a few samples of this study predate the infection). Cell type and time point are not known.

The chain couples TRBV24-1 to TRBJ2-1; D is perhaps TRBD2 (6 bases). The germline V and J ends were trimmed by 7 bases and 2 bases, with 17 bases remaining between them. Germline V gives CDR1 KGHDR, CDR2 SFDVKD. The CDR3 sequence is 16 residues long. CDR3 sequence reads: CATSAPLGGTYNEQFF. CDR3 nucleotides: TGTGCCACCAGCGCCCCTTTGGGGGGTACCTACAATGAGCAGTTCTTC.

V usage is TRBV7-2 and J usage is TRBJ2-7, with TRBD2 as a possible D gene (6 bases). The germline CDR1 and CDR2 sequences are SGHTA and FQGNSA. V shed 3 bases and J shed 1 base, with 13 bases lying between them. This CDR3 spans 15 amino acids. CDR3 in DNA: TGTGCCAGCAGCTTTTTTCGGGGGAAATCCTACGAGCAGTACTTC. It encodes CASSFFRGKSYEQYF. Variable domain in full (rest from reference TRBV7-2 and TRBJ2-7): GAGVSQSPSNKVTEKGKDVELRCDPISGHTALYWYRQSLGQGLEFLIYFQGNSAPDKSGLPSDRFSAERTGGSVSTLTIQRTQQEDSAVYLCASSFFRGKSYEQYFGPGTRLTVT.

This clonotype was seen only a few times. The genes are TRBV5-1 and TRBJ1-3; TRBD1 aligns across 9 bases. This CDR3 spans 16 amino acids. The germline gives CDR1 SGHRS, CDR2 YFSETQ. J gave up 3 bases and V 4 bases, and 8 bases lay outside the gene matches. CDR3 coding DNA: TGCGCCAGCAGCATAACAGGGGGCGCGGATGGAAACACCATATATTTT. As protein: CASSITGGADGNTIYF. Combining the CDR3 with reference TRBV5-1 and TRBJ1-3 gives the whole variable domain KAGVTQTPRYLIKTRGQQVTLSCSPISGHRSVSWYQQTPGQGLQFLFEYFSETQRNKGNFPGRFSGRQFSNSRSEMNVSTLELGDSALYLCASSITGGADGNTIYFGEGSWLTVV.

This chain uses TRBV12-3 or TRBV12-4 with TRBJ2-3, with 8 positions matching TRBD2. V was clipped by 3 bases and J by 2 bases; unmatched bases: 7. The CDR3 extends over 16 amino acids. The CDR3 region is CASSLPPAGDTDTQYF. In nucleotides, the CDR3 is TGTGCCAGCAGTTTGCCCCCAGCGGGAGACACAGATACGCAGTATTTT.

The chain couples TRBV20-1 to TRBJ1-2; 7 positions agree with TRBD1. This CDR3 region has 13 residues. The J segment lost 7 bases and the V segment lost 6 bases, leaving 11 bases of the junction unmatched. Germline values: CDR1 DFQATT, CDR2 SNEGSKA (reference sequence). The CDR3 is CSARRDRSLGYTF. CDR3 coding DNA: TGCAGTGCGCGACGGGACAGATCCCTTGGCTACACCTTC.

This clonotype was seen repeatedly, ten times or more. The chain has TRBV4-2 and TRBJ1-2; no clear D gene. In germline, CDR1 is LGHNA, CDR2 YNFKEQ. This CDR3 has 15 amino acids. V was cut by 0 bases and J by 7 bases, with 15 bases left in between. CDR3 loop: CASSQDVTVGSGYTF. CDR3 bases: TGTGCCAGCAGCCAAGATGTTACAGTTGGAAGTGGCTACACCTTC.

V gene TRBV7-9 combines with J gene TRBJ1-1, with a possible D match to TRBD1 (6 bases). The V and J ends lost 5 bases and 10 bases respectively, with 11 bases between them. The CDR3 consists of 11 residues. The germline CDR1 and CDR2 sequences are SEHNR and FQNEAQ (reference sequence). The CDR3 region has the DNA TGTGCCAGCAGCGTAGGGGGGCGAGCTTTCTTT. Translating it yields CASSVGGRAFF.

The rearrangement links TRBV29-1 to TRBJ1-1; a weak D match, TRBD1 (5 bases). CDR1 is SQVTM and CDR2 is ANQGSEA in the germline V gene. The V end lost 4 bases, the J end lost 3 bases, and 18 bases lay between the germline ends. The CDR3 loop spans 15 amino acids. CDR3 sequence (DNA): TGCAGCGTTGCGACCCAAGGGGCTGGGGACACTGAAGCTTTCTTT. As protein: CSVATQGAGDTEAFF.

This clonotype showed up just a few times. This chain links TRBV11-2 with TRBJ1-2; 7 bases map to TRBD1. The CDR3 runs to 14 residues. Trimming at V came to 5 bases and at J to 1 base, leaving 4 bases not matched to a gene. Germline values: CDR1 SGHAT, CDR2 FQNNGV. The CDR3 DNA reads TGTGCCAGCAGCCAACGGGACAGTAACTATGGCTACACCTTC. Encoded protein: CASSQRDSNYGYTF.

This clonotype was observed many times. This sequence joins TRBV7-2 and TRBJ1-1; TRBD1 aligns across 8 bases. Looked up from germline, CDR1 is SGHTA and CDR2 is FQGNSA. V gave up 1 base and J gave up 7 bases; unmatched junction bases: 2. CDR3 length: 13 amino acids. CDR3 loop: CASSLGTGSEAFF. The CDR3 DNA sequence: TGTGCCAGCAGCTTAGGGACAGGGAGTGAAGCTTTCTTT. Supplemented by reference TRBV7-2 and TRBJ1-1, the full variable domain reads GAGVSQSPSNKVTEKGKDVELRCDPISGHTALYWYRQSLGQGLEFLIYFQGNSAPDKSGLPSDRFSAERTGGSVSTLTIQRTQQEDSAVYLCASSLGTGSEAFFGQGTRLTVV.

This clonotype was found a few times. This sequence joins TRBV5-1 and TRBJ2-3; 7 bases fit TRBD2. The V segment lost 5 bases and the J segment 2 bases; nucleotides outside the gene matches: 8. The length of the CDR3 is 15 residues. The germline CDR1 and CDR2 sequences are SGHRS and YFSETQ. CDR3 in amino acids: CASRRREGATDTQYF. The CDR3 bases are TGCGCCAGCAGGCGAAGGGAGGGAGCCACAGATACGCAGTATTTT.

The V and J genes are TRBV11-2 and TRBJ2-7; D gene ambiguous. Looked up from germline, CDR1 is SGHAT and CDR2 is FQNNGV. This CDR3 has 13 residues. Trimming took 6 bases from V and 0 from J, leaving 9 bases between them. This CDR3 is CASRQTSSYEQYF. The CDR3 DNA reads TGTGCCAGCAGACAGACAAGCTCCTACGAGCAGTACTTC.

The table lists this clonotype with a few counts. DNA of the CDR3: TGTGCCAGCAGCTTACAGGTCGGGGGTGAAAAACTGTTTTTT. This gives the protein CASSLQVGGEKLFF. This chain uses TRBV7-2 with TRBJ1-4; TRBD1 might be the D (5 bases). CDR3 length: 14 residues. V gave up 2 bases and J gave up 7 bases, with 11 bases separating them. The germline CDR1 and CDR2 sequences are SGHTA and FQGNSA.

The chain has TRBV7-2 and TRBJ1-5; possible D gene TRBD1, 5 bases. The V gene lost 4 bases and the J gene lost 0 bases, with 10 bases spanning the gap. Germline lookup yields CDR1 SGHTA and CDR2 FQGNSA. The CDR3 contains 15 residues. CDR3 residues: CASSSTGVSNQPQHF. In nucleotides, the CDR3 is TGTGCCAGCAGCTCTACAGGAGTTAGCAATCAGCCCCAGCATTTT.

This clonotype was counted a few times. CDR3 nucleotide sequence: TGTGCCAGCAGCCCGGTGGGGGTTTATGAGCAGTTCTTC. Residues: CASSPVGVYEQFF. The chain has TRBV7-8 and TRBJ2-1; D may be TRBD1 or TRBD2 (5 bases each). V shed 5 bases and J shed 8 bases, with 13 bases lying between them. The CDR3 is made up of 13 amino acids. Germline V gives CDR1 SGHVS, CDR2 FQNEAQ.

This clonotype was counted a few times. The chain combines TRBV20-1 with TRBJ2-2; D gene ambiguous. Per germline, CDR1 DFQATT and CDR2 SNEGSKA (reference sequence). The CDR3 covers 13 residues. With 3 bases removed from V and 0 bases from J, the gap between germline ends came to 5 bases. The CDR3 is CSARNPNTGELFF. The CDR3 nucleotides are TGCAGTGCTAGGAATCCGAACACCGGGGAGCTGTTTTTT.

The table lists this clonotype with a few counts. The chain uses TRBV4-3 and TRBJ2-7; D perhaps matches TRBD2 (6 bases). The ends were cut back, 0 bases at V and 0 bases at J, with 6 bases in the middle. The CDR3 runs 14 residues. From germline, CDR1 is LGHNA and CDR2 YSLEER. The CDR3 sequence is CASSQDGSSYEQYF. The DNA for the CDR3 is TGCGCCAGCAGCCAAGACGGGAGCTCCTACGAGCAGTACTTC.

The chain combines TRBV18 with TRBJ1-5; 11 bases are shared with TRBD1. There are 16 residues in the CDR3. From germline, CDR1 is KGHSH and CDR2 LQKENI. Losses at the gene ends were 1 base for V and 4 bases for J; bases not matched to a gene: 3. In nucleotides, the CDR3 is TGTGCCAGCTCACCACGGGGACAGGGGGTAAATCAGCCCCAGCATTTT. Translation gives CASSPRGQGVNQPQHF.

In nucleotides, the CDR3 is TGTGCCAGCAGCTTAGATCCTTCGGCCAATGAGCAGTTCTTC. It codes for CASSLDPSANEQFF. The J gene is TRBJ2-1, the V gene TRBV11-2; D gene unclear. Germline-derived CDR1 and CDR2 are SGHAT and FQNNGV. Trimming removed 0 bases from V and 6 bases from J, with 9 bases in between. CDR3 length: 14 amino acids.

This clonotype was seen more than once but under ten times. A junction end diverges from the germline sequence, so it may reflect a read error. V gene TRBV2 combines with J gene TRBJ1-1, with TRBD1 matching 9 bases. Germline assignment: CDR1 SNHLY and CDR2 FYNNEI. There are 18 residues in the CDR3. The CDR3 loop reads CASSQASGQGIMNTEAFF. The CDR3 nucleotides are TGTGCCAGCAGTCAAGCTTCGGGACAGGGAATAATGAACACTGAAGCTTTCTTT.

V usage is TRBV4-2 and J usage is TRBJ2-5; possible D gene TRBD2, 6 bases. Germline values: CDR1 LGHNA, CDR2 YNFKEQ. Trimming cost V 2 bases and J 1 base, with 11 bases left between them. This CDR3 is built from 15 residues. The CDR3 DNA reads TGTGCCAGCAGCCAATGGGGAGCGGGCCAAGAGACCCAGTACTTC. Translating gives CASSQWGAGQETQYF.

The chain is built from TRBV29-1 and TRBJ2-7; D is ambiguous. V was trimmed by 4 bases and J by 1 base, leaving 11 bases between them. The CDR3 has 13 amino acids. The germline CDR1 and CDR2 sequences are SQVTM and ANQGSEA. CDR3 amino acids: CSVGSQGSYEQYF. Written as DNA, the CDR3 is TGCAGCGTTGGGTCGCAAGGGTCCTACGAGCAGTACTTC.

This clonotype occurred a few times. This sequence joins TRBV4-1 and TRBJ1-2; D uncertain. V dropped 5 bases and J dropped 3 bases, with 10 bases sitting between them. The CDR3 is made up of 13 amino acids. In germline, CDR1 is MGHRA, CDR2 YSYEKL. The CDR3 loop reads CASSGQIDYGYTF. CDR3 DNA: TGCGCCAGCAGCGGGCAGATAGACTATGGCTACACCTTC.

This clonotype came up a few times. The chain couples TRBV5-1 to TRBJ2-1, with a tentative D call TRBD2 (7 bases). Germline CDR1 is SGHRS and CDR2 is YFSETQ. The CDR3 loop spans 16 amino acids. Trimming took off 1 base at V and 6 bases at J, with 17 bases between the two ends. The CDR3 DNA follows: TGCGCCAGCAGCTTGAGGGGGGGACTACTAACCAATGAGCAGTTCTTC. It translates to CASSLRGGLLTNEQFF.

The rearrangement uses TRBV18 and TRBJ2-4; D may be TRBD1 or TRBD2 (5 bases each). With 2 bases removed from V and 9 bases from J, the gap between germline ends came to 17 bases. The CDR3 runs to 15 residues. Germline V CDR1 and CDR2: KGHSH, LQKENI. DNA for the CDR3: TGTGCCAGCTCACCATCCGGGACGGTACCTACCATTCAGTACTTC. It codes for CASSPSGTVPTIQYF. Full variable domain (rest looked up from reference TRBV18 and TRBJ2-4): NAGVMQNPRHLVRRRGQEARLRCSPMKGHSHVYWYRQLPEEGLKFMVYLQKENIIDESGMPKERFSAEFPKEGPSILRIQQVVRGDSAAYFCASSPSGTVPTIQYFGAGTRLSVL.

This chain connects TRBV2 to TRBJ2-7; D might be TRBD1 (7 bases). The CDR3 length is 15 residues. CDR1 is SNHLY, CDR2 FYNNEI, per germline. V lost 6 bases and J 4 bases, leaving 19 bases between the germline ends. CDR3 sequence: CASSPGGQNTYEQYF. CDR3 coding DNA: TGTGCCAGCAGCCCCGGGGGACAGAATACGTACGAGCAGTACTTC.

The gene calls are TRBV4-1 and TRBJ1-2, with no clear D. V lost 4 bases to trimming and J lost 4 bases, with 16 bases between them. The CDR3 covers 15 residues. CDR1 and CDR2 from the germline V gene are MGHRA and YSYEKL. CDR3 DNA: TGCGCCAGCAGCCCGAAGAGTCTGGGAGTCTATGGCTACACCTTC. Amino acids: CASSPKSLGVYGYTF.

CDR3 bases: TGTGCCAGCAGCTTCGCGGGACTAGCGGGGGGTTTCACAGATACGCAGTATTTT. Protein product: CASSFAGLAGGFTDTQYF. The chain couples TRBV11-2 to TRBJ2-3; TRBD2 matches 15 bases. V lost 3 bases, J lost 2 bases, and 6 bases stayed unmatched. The CDR3 runs to 18 residues. Germline V CDR1 and CDR2: SGHAT, FQNNGV.

The gene calls are TRBV9 and TRBJ2-5; 7 nucleotides agree with TRBD2. J was trimmed by 5 bases and V by 0 bases; bases with no gene match: 10. CDR3 length: 16 amino acids. Germline CDR1 is SGDLS and CDR2 is YYNGEE. CDR3 nucleotides: TGTGCCAGCAGCGTAGGGGTTAGCGGGCCCTCGGAGACCCAGTACTTC. This gives the protein CASSVGVSGPSETQYF.

The chain carries TRBV15 and TRBJ2-7, with no clear D. This CDR3 contains 14 residues. With 0 bases removed from V and 2 bases from J, the gap between germline ends came to 8 bases. Germline loops: CDR1 LNHNV, CDR2 YYDKDF (reference sequence). CDR3 region: CATSRDLGTYEQYF. In DNA form, the CDR3 reads TGTGCCACCAGCAGAGATTTAGGGACCTACGAGCAGTACTTC. The variable domain in full, completed from reference TRBV15 and TRBJ2-7, reads DAMVIQNPRYQVTQFGKPVTLSCSQTLNHNVMYWYQQKSSQAPKLLFHYYDKDFNNEADTPDNFQSRRPNTSFCFLDIRSPGLGDTAMYLCATSRDLGTYEQYFGPGTRLTVT.